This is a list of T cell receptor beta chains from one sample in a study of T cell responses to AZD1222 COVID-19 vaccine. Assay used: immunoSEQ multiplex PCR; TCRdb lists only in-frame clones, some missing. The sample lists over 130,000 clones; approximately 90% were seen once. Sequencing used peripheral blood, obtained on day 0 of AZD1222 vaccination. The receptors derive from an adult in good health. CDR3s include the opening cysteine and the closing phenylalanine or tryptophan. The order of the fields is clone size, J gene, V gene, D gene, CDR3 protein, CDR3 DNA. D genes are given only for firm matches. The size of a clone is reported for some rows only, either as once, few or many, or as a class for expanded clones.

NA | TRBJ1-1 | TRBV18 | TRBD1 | CASSLPGQAEAFF | TGTGCCAGCTCACTACCGGGACAGGCTGAAGCTTTCTTT
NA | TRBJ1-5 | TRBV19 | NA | CASSIVGGASNQPQHF | TGTGCCAGTAGTATTGTGGGAGGGGCGAGCAATCAGCCCCAGCATTTT
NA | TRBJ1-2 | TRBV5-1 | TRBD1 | CASSATGGWDYGYTF | TGCGCCAGCAGCGCGACAGGGGGATGGGACTATGGCTACACCTTC
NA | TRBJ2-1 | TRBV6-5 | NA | CASIQMGSRVNEQFF | TGTGCCAGCATCCAGATGGGGTCAAGGGTTAATGAGCAGTTCTTC
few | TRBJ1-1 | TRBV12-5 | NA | CASRFGMNTEAFF | TGTGCTAGTCGTTTCGGGATGAACACTGAAGCTTTCTTT
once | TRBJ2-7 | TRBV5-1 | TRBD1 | CASSLEDRGPGFQPYEQYF | TGCGCCAGCAGCTTGGAGGACAGGGGGCCCGGGTTTCAACCCTACGAGCAGTACTTC
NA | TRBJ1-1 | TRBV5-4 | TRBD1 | CASSQTGADTEAFF | TGTGCCAGCAGCCAGACAGGGGCGGACACTGAAGCTTTCTTT
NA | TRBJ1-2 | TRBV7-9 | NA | CASSFGGIYGYTF | TGTGCCAGCAGCTTCGGCGGAATCTATGGCTACACCTTC
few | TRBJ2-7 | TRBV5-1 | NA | CASSQKEGTSSYEQYF | TGCGCCAGCAGTCAAAAAGAGGGCACCTCCTCCTACGAGCAGTACTTC
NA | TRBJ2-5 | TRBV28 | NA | CASSFAYKYPETQETQYF | TGTGCCAGCAGTTTCGCATATAAGTACCCGGAGACCCAAGAGACCCAGTACTTC
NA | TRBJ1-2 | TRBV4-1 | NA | CASSQDPGANYGYTF | TGCGCCAGCAGCCAAGATCCCGGGGCTAACTATGGCTACACCTTC
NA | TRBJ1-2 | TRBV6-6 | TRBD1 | CASSPRTGYGYTF | TGTGCCAGCAGCCCCCGGACAGGCTATGGCTACACCTTC
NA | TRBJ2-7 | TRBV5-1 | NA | CASSLHTYEQYF | TGCGCCAGCAGCTTGCACACCTACGAGCAGTACTTC
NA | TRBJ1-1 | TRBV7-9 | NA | CASSLAFVLTAEAFF | TGTGCCAGCAGCTTAGCCTTCGTCTTGACGGCTGAAGCTTTCTTT
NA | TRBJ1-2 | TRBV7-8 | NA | CASSFAGDAPNYGYTF | TGTGCCAGCAGCTTCGCAGGGGACGCTCCTAACTATGGCTACACCTTC
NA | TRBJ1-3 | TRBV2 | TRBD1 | CASSDTGVPGNTIYF | TGTGCCAGCAGTGACACAGGGGTACCTGGAAACACCATATATTTT
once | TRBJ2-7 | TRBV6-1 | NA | CASSDTLDFSYEQYF | TGTGCCAGCAGTGATACCCTGGACTTCTCCTACGAGCAGTACTTC
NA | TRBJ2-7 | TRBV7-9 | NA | CASSSGQPKEDEQYF | TGTGCCAGCAGCTCCGGACAGCCCAAGGAGGACGAGCAGTACTTC
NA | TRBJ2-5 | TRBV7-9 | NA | CASSLETPRYQETQYF | TGTGCCAGCAGCTTAGAAACCCCCAGGTACCAAGAGACCCAGTACTTC
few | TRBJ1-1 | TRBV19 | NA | CASSLHFGGAMNTEAFF | TGTGCCAGTAGTTTACACTTTGGAGGGGCGATGAACACTGAAGCTTTCTTT
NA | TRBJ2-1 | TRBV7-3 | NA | CASSLTGNSYNEQFF | TGTGCCAGCAGCTTAACAGGAAACTCCTACAATGAGCAGTTCTTC
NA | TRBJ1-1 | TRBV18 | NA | CASSPGFKTEAFF | TGTGCCAGCTCACCAGGGTTTAAGACTGAAGCTTTCTTT
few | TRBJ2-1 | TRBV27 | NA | CASSLLSALRNYNEQFF | TGTGCCAGCAGTTTATTGTCGGCTCTAAGGAACTACAATGAGCAGTTCTTC
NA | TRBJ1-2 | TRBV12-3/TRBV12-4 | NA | CASSTGLSGYTF | TGTGCCAGCAGCACAGGGCTGAGTGGCTACACCTTC
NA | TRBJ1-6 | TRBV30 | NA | CAWSVLGGNSPLHF | TGTGCCTGGAGTGTATTGGGGGGAAATTCACCCCTCCACTTT
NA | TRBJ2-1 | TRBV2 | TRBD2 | CASIDPSGSLAYNEQFF | TGTGCCAGCATTGATCCTAGCGGGAGTCTGGCCTACAATGAGCAGTTCTTC
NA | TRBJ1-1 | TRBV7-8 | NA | CASSFTGTSEAFF | TGTGCCAGCAGCTTCACCGGGACGTCTGAAGCTTTCTTT
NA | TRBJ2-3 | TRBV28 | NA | CASSLGTSTDTQYF | TGTGCCAGCAGCCTCGGGACGAGCACAGATACGCAGTATTTT
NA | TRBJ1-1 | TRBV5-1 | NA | CASSSWTGMNTEAFF | TGCGCCAGCAGCTCCTGGACGGGGATGAACACTGAAGCTTTCTTT
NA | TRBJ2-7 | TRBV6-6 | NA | CASSYWGYDLYEQYF | TGTGCCAGCAGTTACTGGGGGTATGACCTCTACGAGCAGTACTTC
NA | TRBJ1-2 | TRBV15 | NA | CATSRRVTGDGYTF | TGTGCCACCAGCAGACGGGTCACGGGAGATGGCTACACCTTC
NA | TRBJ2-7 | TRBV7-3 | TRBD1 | CASSLSTGGINEQYF | TGTGCCAGCAGCTTAAGCACAGGGGGCATCAACGAGCAGTACTTC
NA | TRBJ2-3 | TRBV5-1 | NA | CASSLVPAEASTDTQYF | TGCGCCAGCAGCTTGGTTCCAGCGGAGGCTAGCACAGATACGCAGTATTTT
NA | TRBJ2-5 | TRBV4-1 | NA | CASSLTLARTETQYF | TGCGCCAGCAGCCTTACTCTGGCCCGGACAGAGACCCAGTACTTC
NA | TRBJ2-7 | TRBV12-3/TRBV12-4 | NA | CASSLRGYEQYF | TGTGCCAGCAGTCTAAGAGGTTACGAGCAGTACTTC
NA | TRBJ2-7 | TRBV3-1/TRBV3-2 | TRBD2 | CASSRGLAGGMQYF | TGTGCCAGCAGCCGCGGACTAGCGGGAGGTATGCAGTACTTC
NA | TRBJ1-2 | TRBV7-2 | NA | CASSSTRGSGGYTF | TGTGCCAGCAGCTCCACCCGAGGGTCCGGGGGCTACACCTTC
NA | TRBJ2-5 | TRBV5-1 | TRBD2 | CASSVPSGRGQETQYF | TGCGCCAGCAGCGTCCCTAGCGGGAGGGGGCAAGAGACCCAGTACTTC
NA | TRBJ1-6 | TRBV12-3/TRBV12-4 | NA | CASSLLEGSPLHF | TGTGCCAGCAGTTTACTGGAGGGATCACCCCTCCACTTT
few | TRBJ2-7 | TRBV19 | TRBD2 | CASSPGLVLASYEQYF | TGTGCCAGTAGCCCGGGACTAGTTTTGGCCTCCTACGAGCAGTACTTC
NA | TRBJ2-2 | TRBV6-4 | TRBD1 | CASSGQGAPGELFF | TGTGCCAGCTCGGGACAGGGGGCGCCCGGGGAGCTGTTTTTT
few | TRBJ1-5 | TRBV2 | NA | CASRLTARPQHF | TGTGCCAGCAGACTGACAGCCCGGCCCCAGCATTTT
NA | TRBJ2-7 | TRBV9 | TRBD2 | CASSPSSGKFSYEQYF | TGTGCCAGCAGCCCGTCTAGCGGGAAATTCTCCTACGAGCAGTACTTC
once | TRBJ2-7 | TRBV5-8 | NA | CASSLVGGREQYF | TGTGCCAGCAGCTTGGTAGGGGGGCGAGAGCAGTACTTC
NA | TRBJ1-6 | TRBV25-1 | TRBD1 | CASSVAGTGSNSPLHF | TGTGCCAGCAGTGTTGCCGGGACAGGGAGTAATTCACCCCTCCACTTT
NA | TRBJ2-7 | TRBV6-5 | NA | CASSYGVTYEQYF | TGTGCCAGCAGTTACGGGGTCACCTACGAGCAGTACTTC
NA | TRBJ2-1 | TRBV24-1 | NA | CATSDFNGNEQFF | TGTGCCACCAGTGATTTTAACGGCAATGAGCAGTTCTTC
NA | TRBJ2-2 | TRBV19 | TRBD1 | CASSRWTGVTGELFF | TGTGCCAGTAGTAGGTGGACAGGGGTCACCGGGGAGCTGTTTTTT
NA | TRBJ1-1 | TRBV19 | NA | CASKPIYILNTEAFF | TGTGCCAGTAAACCCATCTATATATTGAACACTGAAGCTTTCTTT
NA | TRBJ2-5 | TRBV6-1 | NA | CASSDRRVETQYF | TGTGCCAGCAGTGACCGCAGGGTTGAGACCCAGTACTTC
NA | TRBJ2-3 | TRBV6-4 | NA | CASSANRDGADTQYF | TGTGCCAGCAGCGCTAACAGGGATGGGGCAGATACGCAGTATTTT
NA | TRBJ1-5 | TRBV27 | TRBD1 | CASRTGFQPQHF | TGTGCCAGCAGGACAGGGTTTCAGCCCCAGCATTTT
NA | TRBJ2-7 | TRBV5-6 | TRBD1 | CASSLDAWDSSGYEQYF | TGTGCCAGCAGCTTGGATGCTTGGGACAGTTCGGGTTACGAGCAGTACTTC
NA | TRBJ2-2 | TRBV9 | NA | CASSVVDSDRELFF | TGTGCCAGCAGCGTAGTTGACTCCGACCGGGAGCTGTTTTTT